These 18 T cell receptor beta chains were sequenced from one sample in a study of CD8+CD57+ T cells in acquired aplastic anemia. Previously, flow cytometry had revealed CD8+CD57+ cell expansion in the patients chosen for sequencing. Investigators profiled TCR beta VDJ and CDR3 from genomic DNA template. One entry per CDR3 protein, called by TCRdb with MiXCR from the reads. Of about 150,000 distinct CDR3 sequences listed, approximately 52% are singletons. The source material was sorted CD4+, CD8+, or CD8+CD57+ T cells (not recorded which) from PBMCs. The receptors originated from a human donor with aplastic anemia.

The chain carries TRBV9 and TRBJ1-1; tentative D call: TRBD1 (5 bases). CDR1 is SGDLS and CDR2 is YYNGEE in the germline V gene. There are 17 residues in the CDR3. Trimming took off 1 base at V and 1 base at J, with 17 bases between the two ends. CDR3 amino acids: CASSVTQGLGENTEAFF. Written as DNA, the CDR3 is TGTGCCAGCAGCGTAACCCAGGGCCTTGGAGAGAACACTGAAGCTTTCTTT.

The rearrangement uses TRBV7-9 and TRBJ2-7; a possible D gene is TRBD2 (5 bases). This CDR3 region has 12 residues. V was shortened by 5 bases and J by 6 bases, with 11 bases between the two germline ends. Germline CDR1 and CDR2: SEHNR and FQNEAQ (reference sequence). The CDR3 sequence is CASSRGSGEQYF. The CDR3 DNA reads as TGTGCCAGCAGCCGGGGTTCAGGCGAGCAGTACTTC.

This clonotype showed up just a few times. This chain links TRBV3-1 with TRBJ2-3; D gene ambiguous. Germline V gene sequence: CDR1 LGHDT, CDR2 YNNKEL (reference sequence). The germline V and J ends were trimmed by 0 bases and 7 bases, with 14 bases remaining between them. The CDR3 contains 15 residues. CDR3 loop: CASSQDLGWDNTQYF. The CDR3 region has the DNA TGTGCCAGCAGCCAAGATCTCGGCTGGGATAATACGCAGTATTTT.

The sample holds many counts of this clonotype. This chain joins TRBV5-4 and TRBJ2-7; TRBD1 is a possible D gene (5 bases). Germline assignment: CDR1 SGHNT and CDR2 YYREEE (reference sequence). The CDR3 spans 13 residues. V lost 0 bases, J lost 3 bases, and 7 bases lay in between. CDR3 in amino acids: CASSLEQDYEQYF. Written as DNA, the CDR3 is TGTGCCAGCAGCTTGGAACAGGACTACGAGCAGTACTTC.

This chain joins TRBV25-1 and TRBJ1-5; maybe TRBD1 (5 bases). This CDR3 is built from 12 residues. From germline, CDR1 is MGHDK and CDR2 SYGVNS. Trimming removed 8 bases from V and 6 bases from J, with 11 bases in between. CDR3 loop: CASSRGLQPQHF. The CDR3 DNA sequence: TGTGCCAGCTCTCGGGGACTTCAGCCCCAGCATTTT. The variable domain in full, completed from reference TRBV25-1 and TRBJ1-5, reads EADIYQTPRYLVIGTGKKITLECSQTMGHDKMYWYQQDPGMELHLIHYSYGVNSTEKGDLSSESTVSRIRTEHFPLTLESARPSHTSQYLCASSRGLQPQHFGDGTRLSIL.

DNA for the CDR3: TGTGCCAGCAGCACGACTAGCGGGAGGACCTACGAGCAGTACTTC. Translation: CASSTTSGRTYEQYF. The V and J genes are TRBV28 and TRBJ2-7, with 13 bases lining up with TRBD2. Trimming at V came to 6 bases and at J to 2 bases, leaving 4 bases not matched to a gene. The CDR3 contains 15 residues. Germline assignment: CDR1 MDHEN and CDR2 SYDVKM.

This clonotype was found once. The gene calls are TRBV19 and TRBJ1-2; D gene unclear. V was cut by 3 bases and J by 0 bases, with 11 bases left in between. This CDR3 comprises 15 residues. Germline CDR1 and CDR2: LNHDA and SQIVND (reference sequence). The CDR3 DNA is TGTGCCAGTAGTATGGCGATCCTCTCTAACTATGGCTACACCTTC. Encoded protein: CASSMAILSNYGYTF.

This clonotype was picked up one time. The genes are TRBV19 and TRBJ2-5; 8 bases align to TRBD2. The CDR3 spans 15 residues. Germline trimming cut 3 bases from V and 2 bases from J; bases unmatched to any gene: 5. Germline assignment: CDR1 LNHDA and CDR2 SQIVND (reference sequence). The CDR3 bases are TGTGCCAGTAGTATGGGCGGGGGGCGACAAGAGACCCAGTACTTC. This codes for CASSMGGGRQETQYF.

This clonotype was recorded at least ten times. In nucleotides, the CDR3 is TGTGCCAGCAGCGGTGGCACCGATGGGGCCAAAAACATTCAGTACTTC. Amino acids: CASSGGTDGAKNIQYF. The chain couples TRBV9 to TRBJ2-4, with D unclear. The germline V and J ends were trimmed by 3 bases and 1 base, with 14 bases remaining between them. The CDR3 is 16 residues long. Germline V gene data show CDR1 as SGDLS and CDR2 as YYNGEE.

This chain connects TRBV7-9 to TRBJ2-2, with D perhaps TRBD2 (5 bases). V lost 5 bases and J 2 bases, leaving 12 bases between the germline ends. This CDR3 contains 15 residues. Germline CDR1 is SEHNR and CDR2 is FQNEAQ (reference sequence). The CDR3 sequence: CASSPRGGNTGELFF. In DNA form, the CDR3 reads TGTGCCAGCAGCCCCCGCGGAGGTAACACCGGGGAGCTGTTTTTT.

This clonotype has at least ten counts. The chain is built from TRBV7-6 and TRBJ2-5; 15 nucleotides agree with TRBD2. The CDR3 runs to 22 residues. After removal of 2 bases from V and 3 bases from J, the junction contained 19 bases not matched to a gene. Germline CDR1 and CDR2: SGHVS and FNYEAQ. The CDR3 protein is CASSLWGRGVGLAGGQEETQYF. The DNA for the CDR3 is TGTGCCAGCAGCTTATGGGGTAGGGGTGTGGGACTAGCGGGGGGTCAAGAAGAGACCCAGTACTTC. The whole variable domain, remainder taken from reference TRBV7-6 and TRBJ2-5, is GAGVSQSPRYKVTKRGQDVALRCDPISGHVSLYWYRQALGQGPEFLTYFNYEAQQDKSGLPNDRFSAERPEGSISTLTIQRTEQRDSAMYRCASSLWGRGVGLAGGQEETQYFGPGTRLLVL.

Note on this clonotype: A much larger clone lies a single base off, so this may be a read error. The chain combines TRBV6-1 with TRBJ2-7; a possible D gene is TRBD2 (6 bases). Trimming cost V 1 base and J 0 bases, with 13 bases left between them. Germline V CDR1 and CDR2: MNHNS, SASEGT. The CDR3 is made up of 16 amino acids. This CDR3 is CASSEGEAWGSYEQYF. The CDR3 DNA reads TGTGCCAGCAGTGAAGGGGAGGCGTGGGGCTCCTACGAGCAGTACTTC.

The V and J genes are TRBV29-1 and TRBJ2-7, with D perhaps TRBD1 (6 bases). The CDR3 consists of 11 residues. V was shortened by 6 bases and J by 7 bases, with 13 bases between the two germline ends. Germline V lookup: CDR1 SQVTM, CDR2 ANQGSEA. The CDR3 nucleotides are TGCAGCGTCGGGGACATAGAGGAGCAGTACTTC. Its protein product is CSVGDIEEQYF.

The chain couples TRBV15 to TRBJ1-1; no clear D gene. Looked up from germline, CDR1 is LNHNV and CDR2 is YYDKDF (reference sequence). CDR3 length equals 15 residues. V gave up 0 bases and J gave up 6 bases, with 14 bases separating them. CDR3 loop: CATSRDRRAGAEAFF. The CDR3 nucleotides are TGTGCCACCAGCAGAGATAGAAGAGCCGGTGCTGAAGCTTTCTTT.

Worth noting for this clonotype: A much more abundant neighbour one base away suggests this may be a read error. This chain links TRBV14 with TRBJ1-1, with D perhaps matching TRBD1 (6 bases). Per the germline V gene, CDR1 is SGHDN and CDR2 is FVKESK. The V and J ends lost 4 bases and 6 bases respectively, with 24 bases between them. This CDR3 has 17 residues. CDR3: CASSPPAGGAEVSEAFF. CDR3 coding DNA: TGTGCCAGCAGCCCGCCGGCGGGGGGCGCGGAGGTCTCTGAAGCTTTCTTT.

The sample holds many counts of this clonotype. CDR3 protein: CASSTGREDDGYTF. The CDR3 coding sequence is TGCGCCAGCAGTACGGGCCGGGAAGACGATGGCTACACCTTC. The genes are TRBV5-1 and TRBJ1-2; D unresolved. There are 14 residues in the CDR3. Trimming took 5 bases from V and 6 from J, leaving 17 bases between them. The V gene's germline CDR1 is SGHRS and CDR2 YFSETQ.

This clonotype was observed a single time. The chain combines TRBV10-3 with TRBJ2-5, with 8 bases identical to TRBD1. Per the germline V gene, CDR1 is ENHRY and CDR2 is SYGVKD. J was trimmed by 2 bases and V by 4 bases; bases with no gene match: 12. The CDR3 totals 17 residues. CDR3 in amino acids: CAISGRTGGIAQETQYF. The CDR3 DNA follows: TGTGCCATCAGTGGAAGAACAGGGGGTATAGCTCAAGAGACCCAGTACTTC.

The table lists this clonotype with many counts. J is TRBJ1-1 and V is TRBV12-3 or TRBV12-4, with 9 bases fitting TRBD1. The trim removed 6 bases at V and 4 bases at J, leaving 0 bases unmatched. The CDR3 runs to 12 residues. The CDR3 region is CASRDRGTEAFF. CDR3 DNA: TGTGCCAGCAGGGACAGGGGCACTGAAGCTTTCTTT.